This T cell receptor beta chain originates from a study of T-cell reconstitution after alpha-beta-depleted transplantation in children. This clonotype was found a few times. The CDR3 is 16 residues long. The ends lost 1 base at V and 8 bases at J; junction bases unmatched: 8. CDR1 and CDR2 (germline): SGHRS, YFSETQ. Unique molecular identifiers were incorporated into the prepared TCRbeta library. TCRdb ran MiXCR on the PCR reads and lists one entry per CDR3 protein. The data show around 250,000 distinct CDR3 sequences, around 9.6% seen once. The origin of this receptor is a human donor who donated a stem cell graft to a child with SCID. Here the sequenced sample was PBMCs from the stem cell graft donor, taken from the stem cell graft. The chain uses TRBV5-1 and TRBJ2-1, with 11 bases matching TRBD2. This chain's CDR3 is CASSLNLAGGQDEQFF. The CDR3 DNA follows: TGCGCCAGCAGCTTGAACCTAGCGGGGGGCCAGGATGAGCAGTTCTTC.